This T cell receptor (beta chain) is drawn from a study of shared T cell receptors in the human thymus. Between the trimmed V and J ends, which lost 6 bases and 2 bases, there was a span of 18 bases. CDR3 size: 16 residues. CDR1 and CDR2 from the germline V gene are WSHSY and SAAADI. Here immunoSEQ multiplex PCR was the method, and the copy in TCRdb shows in-frame clones only, minus some. Seen here are some 400,000 clones, approximately 95% observed once, and the top ten hold around 0.019%. This TCR came from a human donor. This chain connects TRBV10-2 to TRBJ2-3; D unresolved. The sample taken for sequencing was thymocytes. The CDR3 bases are TGCGCCAGCAGATCAGGCGGAACCCTTCCCACAGATACGCAGTATTTT. It is translated as CASRSGGTLPTDTQYF.